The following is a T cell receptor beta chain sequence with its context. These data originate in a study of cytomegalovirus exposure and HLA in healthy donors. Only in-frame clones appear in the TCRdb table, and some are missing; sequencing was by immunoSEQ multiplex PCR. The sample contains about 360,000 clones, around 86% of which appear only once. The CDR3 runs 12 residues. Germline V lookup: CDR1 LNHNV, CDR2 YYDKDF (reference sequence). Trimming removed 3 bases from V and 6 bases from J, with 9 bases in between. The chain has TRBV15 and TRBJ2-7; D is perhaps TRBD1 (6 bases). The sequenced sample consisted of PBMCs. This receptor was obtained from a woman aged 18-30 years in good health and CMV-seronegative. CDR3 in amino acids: CATSRLGGEQYF. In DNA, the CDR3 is TGTGCCACCAGCAGGCTAGGGGGCGAGCAGTACTTC.